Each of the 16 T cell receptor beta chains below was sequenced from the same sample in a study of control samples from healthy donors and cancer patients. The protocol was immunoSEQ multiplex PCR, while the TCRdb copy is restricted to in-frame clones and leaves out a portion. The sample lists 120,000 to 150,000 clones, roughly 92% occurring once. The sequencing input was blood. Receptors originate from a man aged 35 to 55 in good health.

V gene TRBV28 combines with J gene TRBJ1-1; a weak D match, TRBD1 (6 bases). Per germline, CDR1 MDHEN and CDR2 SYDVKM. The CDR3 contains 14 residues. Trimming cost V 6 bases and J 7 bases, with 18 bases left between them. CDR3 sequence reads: CASRKGGPASEAFF. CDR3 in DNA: TGTGCCAGCAGGAAAGGGGGGCCCGCTAGTGAAGCTTTCTTT.

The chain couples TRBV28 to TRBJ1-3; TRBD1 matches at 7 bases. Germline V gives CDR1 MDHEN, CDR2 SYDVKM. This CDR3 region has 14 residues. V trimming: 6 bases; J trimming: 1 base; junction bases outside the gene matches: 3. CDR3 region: CASSRDSSGNTIYF. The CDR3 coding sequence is TGTGCCAGCAGCAGGGACAGTTCTGGAAACACCATATATTTT.

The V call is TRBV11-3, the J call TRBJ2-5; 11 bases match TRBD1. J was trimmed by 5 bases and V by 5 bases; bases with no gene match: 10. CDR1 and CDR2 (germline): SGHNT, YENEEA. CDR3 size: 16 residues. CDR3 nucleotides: TGTGCCAGCAGCCTGACAGGACAGGGGGCAAGGGAGACCCAGTACTTC. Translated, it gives CASSLTGQGARETQYF.

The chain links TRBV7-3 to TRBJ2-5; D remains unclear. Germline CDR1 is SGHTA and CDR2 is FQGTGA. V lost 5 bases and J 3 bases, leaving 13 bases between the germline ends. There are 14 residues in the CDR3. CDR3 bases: TGTGCCAGCAGCCCCAGTGGCCTGAAAGAGACCCAGTACTTC. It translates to CASSPSGLKETQYF.

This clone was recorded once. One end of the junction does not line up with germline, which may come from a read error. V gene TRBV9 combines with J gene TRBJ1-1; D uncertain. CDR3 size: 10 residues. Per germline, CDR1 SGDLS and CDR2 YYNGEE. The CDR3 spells CASSPLETGF. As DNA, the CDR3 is TGTGCCAGCAGCCCATTAGAGACTGGGTTT. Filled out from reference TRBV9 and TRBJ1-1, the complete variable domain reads DSGVTQTPKHLITATGQRVTLRCSPRSGDLSVYWYQQSLDQGLQFLIQYYNGEERAKGNILERFSAQQFPDLHSELNLSSLELGDSALYFCASSPLETGFGQGTRLTVV.

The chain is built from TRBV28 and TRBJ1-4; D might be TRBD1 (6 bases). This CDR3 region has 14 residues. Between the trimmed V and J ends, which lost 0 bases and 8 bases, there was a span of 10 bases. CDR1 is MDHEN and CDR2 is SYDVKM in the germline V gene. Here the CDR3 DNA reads TGTGCCAGCAGTTTATGGGACAGTTTGGAAAAACTGTTTTTT. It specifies CASSLWDSLEKLFF.

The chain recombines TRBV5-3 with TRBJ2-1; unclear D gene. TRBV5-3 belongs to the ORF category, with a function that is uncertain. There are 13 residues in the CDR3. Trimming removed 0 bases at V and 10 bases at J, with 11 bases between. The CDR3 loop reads CARSLGTPGEQFF. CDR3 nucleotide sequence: TGTGCCAGAAGCTTGGGGACCCCAGGAGAGCAGTTCTTC.

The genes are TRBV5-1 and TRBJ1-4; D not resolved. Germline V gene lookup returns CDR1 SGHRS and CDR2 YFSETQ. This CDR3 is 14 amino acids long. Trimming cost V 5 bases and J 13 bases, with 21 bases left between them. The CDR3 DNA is TGCGCCAGCAGACCTTCGTCGGACGGTTTTAGACTGTTTTTT. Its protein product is CASRPSSDGFRLFF.

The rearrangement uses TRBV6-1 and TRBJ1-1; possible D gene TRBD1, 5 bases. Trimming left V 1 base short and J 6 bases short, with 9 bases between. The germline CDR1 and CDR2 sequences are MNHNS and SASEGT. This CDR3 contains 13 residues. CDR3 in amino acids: CASSEVGRAEAFF. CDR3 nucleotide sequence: TGTGCCAGCAGTGAAGTTGGCAGGGCTGAAGCTTTCTTT.

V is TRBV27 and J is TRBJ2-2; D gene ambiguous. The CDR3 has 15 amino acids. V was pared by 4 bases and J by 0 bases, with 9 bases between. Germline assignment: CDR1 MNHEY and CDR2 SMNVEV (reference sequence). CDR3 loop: CASSSSTANTGELFF. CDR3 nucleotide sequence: TGTGCCAGCAGTTCTTCCACAGCGAACACCGGGGAGCTGTTTTTT.

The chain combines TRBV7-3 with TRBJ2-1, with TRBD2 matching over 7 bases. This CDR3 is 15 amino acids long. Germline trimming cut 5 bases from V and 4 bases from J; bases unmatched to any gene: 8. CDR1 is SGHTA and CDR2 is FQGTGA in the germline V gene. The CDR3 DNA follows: TGTGCCAGCAGCCCTGCGGGGGTTCAATACAATGAGCAGTTCTTC. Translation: CASSPAGVQYNEQFF.

In nucleotides, the CDR3 is TGTGCCAGTAGTCCAGGACTGAGGTCCCAGTTCTTC. Protein sequence: CASSPGLRSQFF. The rearrangement uses TRBV19 and TRBJ2-1; D is perhaps TRBD2 (5 bases). From germline, CDR1 is LNHDA and CDR2 SQIVND (reference sequence). The CDR3 is 12 residues long. The germline V and J ends were trimmed by 5 bases and 13 bases, with 15 bases remaining between them. The full variable domain, completed using reference TRBV19 and TRBJ2-1, is DGGITQSPKYLFRKEGQNVTLSCEQNLNHDAMYWYRQDPGQGLRLIYYSQIVNDFQKGDIAEGYSVSREKKESFPLTVTSAQKNPTAFYLCASSPGLRSQFFGPGTRLTVL.

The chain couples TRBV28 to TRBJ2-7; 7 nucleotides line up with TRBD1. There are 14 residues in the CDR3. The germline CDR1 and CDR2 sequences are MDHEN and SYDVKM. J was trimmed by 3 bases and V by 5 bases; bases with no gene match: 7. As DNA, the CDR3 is TGTGCCAGCAGTGTCGCCGGGACAGACTACGAGCAGTACTTC. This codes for CASSVAGTDYEQYF.

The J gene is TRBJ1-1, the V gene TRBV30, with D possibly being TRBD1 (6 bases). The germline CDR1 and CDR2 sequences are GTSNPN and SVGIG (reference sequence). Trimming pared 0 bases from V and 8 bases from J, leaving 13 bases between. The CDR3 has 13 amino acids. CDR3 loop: CAWSVGGRAEAFF. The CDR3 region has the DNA TGTGCCTGGAGTGTAGGGGGGCGGGCAGAAGCTTTCTTT. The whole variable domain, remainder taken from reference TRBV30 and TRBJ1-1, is SQTIHQWPATLVQPVGSPLSLECTVEGTSNPNLYWYRQAAGRGLQLLFYSVGIGQISSEVPQNLSASRPQDRQFILSSKKLLLSDSGFYLCAWSVGGRAEAFFGQGTRLTVV.

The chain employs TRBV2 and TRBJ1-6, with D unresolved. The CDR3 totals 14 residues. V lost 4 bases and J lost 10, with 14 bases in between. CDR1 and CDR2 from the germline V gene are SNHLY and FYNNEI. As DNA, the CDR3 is TGTGCCAGCAGTGCGGTAGCATCTGGATCACCCCTCCACTTT. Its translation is CASSAVASGSPLHF.

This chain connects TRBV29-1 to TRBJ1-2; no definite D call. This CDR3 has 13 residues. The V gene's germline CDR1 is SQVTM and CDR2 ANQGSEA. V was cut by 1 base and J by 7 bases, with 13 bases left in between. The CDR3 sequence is CSVEGSTSGGYTF. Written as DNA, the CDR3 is TGCAGCGTTGAAGGAAGTACCTCGGGTGGCTACACCTTC.